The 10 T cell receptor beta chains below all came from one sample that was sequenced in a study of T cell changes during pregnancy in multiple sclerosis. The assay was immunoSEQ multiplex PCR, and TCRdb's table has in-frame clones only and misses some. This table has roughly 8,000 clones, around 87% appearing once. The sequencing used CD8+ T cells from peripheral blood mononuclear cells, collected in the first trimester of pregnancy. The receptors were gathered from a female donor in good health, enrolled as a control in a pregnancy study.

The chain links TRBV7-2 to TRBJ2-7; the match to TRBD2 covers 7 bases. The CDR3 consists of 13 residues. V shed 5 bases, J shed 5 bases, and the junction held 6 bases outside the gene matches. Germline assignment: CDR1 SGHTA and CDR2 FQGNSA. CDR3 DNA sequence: TGTGCCAGCAGCACCCGGACTAGAAACGAGCAGTACTTC. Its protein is CASSTRTRNEQYF.

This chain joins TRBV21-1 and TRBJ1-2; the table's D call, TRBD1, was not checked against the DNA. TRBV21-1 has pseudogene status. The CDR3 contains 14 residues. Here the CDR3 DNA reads TGTGCCAGCAGCAAAGATGGCAGGGTGGGGGGCTACACCTTC. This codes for CASSKDGRVGGYTF.

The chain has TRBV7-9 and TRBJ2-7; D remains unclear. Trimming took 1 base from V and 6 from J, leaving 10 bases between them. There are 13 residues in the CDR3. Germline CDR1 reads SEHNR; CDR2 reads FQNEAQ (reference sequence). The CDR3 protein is CASSLVRSPEQYF. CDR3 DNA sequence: TGTGCCAGCAGCTTAGTGCGGTCCCCCGAGCAGTACTTC.

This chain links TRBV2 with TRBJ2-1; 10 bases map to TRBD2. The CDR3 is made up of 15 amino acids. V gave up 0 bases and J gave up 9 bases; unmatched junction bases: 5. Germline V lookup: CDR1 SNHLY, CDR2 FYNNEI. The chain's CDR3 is CASSEAGASGSEQFF. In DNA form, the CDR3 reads TGTGCCAGCAGTGAAGCGGGGGCTAGCGGGAGTGAGCAGTTCTTC. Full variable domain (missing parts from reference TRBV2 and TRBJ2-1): EPEVTQTPSHQVTQMGQEVILRCVPISNHLYFYWYRQILGQKVEFLVSFYNNEISEKSEIFDDQFSVERPDGSNFTLKIRSTKLEDSAMYFCASSEAGASGSEQFFGPGTRLTVL.

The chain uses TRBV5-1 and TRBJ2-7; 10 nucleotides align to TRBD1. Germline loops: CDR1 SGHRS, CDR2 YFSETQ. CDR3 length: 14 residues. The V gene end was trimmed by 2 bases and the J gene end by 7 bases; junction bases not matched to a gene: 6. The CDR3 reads CASSFGTGVLEQYF. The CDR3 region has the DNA TGCGCCAGCAGCTTCGGGACAGGGGTGCTGGAGCAGTACTTC. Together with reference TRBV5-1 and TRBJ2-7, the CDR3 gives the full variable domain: KAGVTQTPRYLIKTRGQQVTLSCSPISGHRSVSWYQQTPGQGLQFLFEYFSETQRNKGNFPGRFSGRQFSNSRSEMNVSTLELGDSALYLCASSFGTGVLEQYFGPGTRLTVT.

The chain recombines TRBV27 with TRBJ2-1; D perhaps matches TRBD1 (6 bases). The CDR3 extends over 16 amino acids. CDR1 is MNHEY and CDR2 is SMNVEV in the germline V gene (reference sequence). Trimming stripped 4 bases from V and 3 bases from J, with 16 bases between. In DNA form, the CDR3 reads TGTGCCAGCAGTTACAATCCCGGACAGTTCTACAATGAGCAGTTCTTC. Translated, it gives CASSYNPGQFYNEQFF.

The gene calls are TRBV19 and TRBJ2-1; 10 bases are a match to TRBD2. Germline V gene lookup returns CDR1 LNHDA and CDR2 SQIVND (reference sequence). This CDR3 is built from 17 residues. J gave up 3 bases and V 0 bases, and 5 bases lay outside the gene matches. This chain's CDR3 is CASSIDVASGSYNEQFF. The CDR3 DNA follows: TGTGCCAGTAGTATAGATGTGGCTAGCGGGAGCTACAATGAGCAGTTCTTC.

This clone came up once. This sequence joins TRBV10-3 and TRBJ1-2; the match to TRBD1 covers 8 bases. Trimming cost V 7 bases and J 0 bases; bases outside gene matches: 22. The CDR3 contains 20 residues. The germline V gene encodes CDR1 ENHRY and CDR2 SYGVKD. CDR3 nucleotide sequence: TGTGCCATCACTCCTTGGGGAGACAGGGGACGAACAGAAGCTAACTATGGCTACACCTTC. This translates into CAITPWGDRGRTEANYGYTF.

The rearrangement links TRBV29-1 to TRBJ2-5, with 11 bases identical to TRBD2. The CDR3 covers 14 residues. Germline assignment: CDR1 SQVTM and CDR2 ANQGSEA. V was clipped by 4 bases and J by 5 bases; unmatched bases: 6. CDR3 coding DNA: TGCAGCGTTGTATATAGCGGGGGGGCTGAGACCCAGTACTTC. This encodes CSVVYSGGAETQYF.

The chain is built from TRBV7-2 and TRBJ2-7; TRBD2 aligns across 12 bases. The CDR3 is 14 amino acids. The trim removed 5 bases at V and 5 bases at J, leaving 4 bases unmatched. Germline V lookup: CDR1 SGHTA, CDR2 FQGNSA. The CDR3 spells CASSGLAGRNEQYF. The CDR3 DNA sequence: TGTGCCAGCAGCGGACTAGCGGGAAGGAACGAGCAGTACTTC.